This record looks at one T cell receptor (beta chain) sequence and its context. The antigen is not known. Production of TCR cDNA was by 5'RACE template switching, which also added a universal primer site and UMIs. TCRdb reprocessed the 5' RACE reads via MiXCR and lists one record per CDR3 protein. The sample has about 400,000 distinct CDR3 sequences, around 10% seen once. The CDR3 is 16 amino acids. Germline values: CDR1 SGDLS, CDR2 YYNGEE. Trimming took 7 bases from V and 2 from J, leaving 20 bases between them. These data originate in a study of T cells after yellow fever vaccination. Study conclusions and caveats: A weaker secondary response peaked on day 5, the primary on day 15. Reappearance after the booster was observed for most primary-vaccination clones (about 97% CD4, roughly 88% CD8).

Here the sequenced sample was PBMCs, taken on the day of the first yellow fever vaccination. V usage is TRBV9 and J usage is TRBJ2-3, with a weak D call TRBD2 (5 bases). This TCR derives from a man aged 18 to 35 who received the YFV17D yellow fever vaccine. Here the CDR3 DNA reads TGTGCCAGCGGGAGTGGGCGGAGGCCTACCACAGATACGCAGTATTTT. Translated: CASGSGRRPTTDTQYF.